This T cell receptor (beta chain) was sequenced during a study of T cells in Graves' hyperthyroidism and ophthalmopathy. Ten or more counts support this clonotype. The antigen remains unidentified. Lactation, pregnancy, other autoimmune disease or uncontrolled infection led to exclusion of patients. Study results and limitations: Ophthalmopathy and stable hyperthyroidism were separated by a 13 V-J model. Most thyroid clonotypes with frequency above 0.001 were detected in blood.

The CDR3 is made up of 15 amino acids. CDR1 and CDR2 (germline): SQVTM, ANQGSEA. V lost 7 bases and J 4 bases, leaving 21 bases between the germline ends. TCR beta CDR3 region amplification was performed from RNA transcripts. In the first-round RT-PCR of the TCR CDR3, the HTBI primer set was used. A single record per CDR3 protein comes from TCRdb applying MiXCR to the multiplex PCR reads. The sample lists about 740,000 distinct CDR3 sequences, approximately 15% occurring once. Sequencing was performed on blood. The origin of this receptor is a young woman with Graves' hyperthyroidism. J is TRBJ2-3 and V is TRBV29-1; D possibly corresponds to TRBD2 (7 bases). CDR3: CSAEGGEGRADTQYF. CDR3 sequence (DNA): TGCAGCGCTGAGGGGGGGGAAGGTAGGGCAGATACGCAGTATTTT.